This T cell receptor beta chain was documented in a study of T cells in localized non-small cell lung cancer. Points from the study as a whole: Because only a single region of the tumor was sequenced, heterogeneity remains possible. Patients showing higher blood T cell density tended to see longer overall survival. Adjacent uninvolved lung had the highest clonality, suggesting focused antigen responses. Adjacent lung had a median around 60 of the 100 largest tumor clones.

As regards this clone: Antigen unknown.

This CDR3 has 19 amino acids. Germline CDR1 SEHNR, CDR2 FQNEAQ (reference sequence). V lost 2 bases, J lost 5 bases, and 17 bases stayed unmatched. Clones were sequenced by immunoSEQ multiplex PCR, and TCRdb holds only the in-frame ones, with some missing. The profile shows approximately 17,000 clones, approximately 80% of them singletons. This TCR derives from a male donor older than 55 with stage I lung adenocarcinoma. Source: peripheral blood, taken before any cancer treatment. The chain is built from TRBV7-9 and TRBJ2-5, with 10 bases matching TRBD2. CDR3 sequence reads: CASSLNLGFRAGGPETQYF. The CDR3 DNA is TGTGCCAGCAGCTTAAATTTAGGGTTTCGAGCGGGGGGGCCGGAGACCCAGTACTTC.